This TCR beta chain was retrieved from a study of cytomegalovirus exposure and HLA in healthy donors. CDR1 is SGHRS and CDR2 is YFSETQ in the germline V gene. V dropped 5 bases and J dropped 0; count of bases not matched to a gene: 2. The CDR3 contains 13 residues. 60 Vbeta and 13 Jbeta primers were used in PCR. Measured with immunoSEQ multiplex PCR; TCRdb has only the in-frame clones, and not every one. The sample has over 100,000 clones; around 76% are singletons. Worth noting for this clone: As yet, its antigen is unknown.

General study results and limits: Among TCR beta chains, those listed as cytomegalovirus-associated numbered about 160. A later analysis found most CMV-associated TCR beta chains apparently HLA-restricted.

The sequenced sample consisted of PBMCs. This chain joins TRBV5-1 and TRBJ2-7; 7 nucleotides match TRBD2. The TCR sequence derives from a middle-aged woman in good health and CMV-seropositive. CDR3 in DNA: TGCGCCAGCAGGGGGGGGAACTCCTACGAGCAGTACTTC. Encoded protein: CASRGGNSYEQYF.